The present entry profiles one T cell receptor (beta chain) with its context. No antigen is known for it. Base qualities are missing; no much larger clone stands one base away. This sample was taken from a study of regulatory T cells in long-lasting Graves disease (dated by TCRdb to the early 2020s). Background for the entire study: In the newly diagnosed Graves' disease group, patients had been taking antithyroid drugs for less than 3 months. The study was conducted in China and was registered as a clinical trial. This study used TCR sequencing and RNA sequencing of peripheral blood to compare persistent Graves' disease patients against newly diagnosed Graves' disease patients. A total of around 35 samples underwent TCR sequencing, from 13 patients with persistent Graves' disease and 20 or so patients with newly diagnosed Graves' disease. Study-wide conclusions, independent of this receptor: As a limitation, the authors acknowledged that the small sample size may reduce accuracy. TRBV28, TRBJ1-2 and TRBJ2-5 were preferentially used in persistent disease, while TRBV20-1 and TRBJ2-1 were favored in newly diagnosed disease. Compared with newly diagnosed patients, patients with persistent Graves' disease had lower TCR Shannon entropy and fewer highly expanded clones, which suggests clonal expansion. Only peripheral blood was studied, because thyroid tissue, the primary lesion, was inaccessible. Sequencing and analysis were restricted to the TCR beta chain. A larger number of public clonotypes was shared among persistent patients (2,741) than among newly diagnosed patients (roughly 970).

The time point tag for this specimen amounts to: newly diagnosed GD, antithyroid drugs for less than 3 months. For both TCR sequencing and RNA sequencing, RNA was extracted from PBMCs in TRIzol. Graves' disease was diagnosed according to American Thyroid Association guidelines. Recruitment of patients was carried out at an endocrinology department in Xi'an, China. From each patient, around 9.3 milliliters of peripheral blood was collected into an EDTA anticoagulant tube. Ficoll Paque Plus density gradient separation was used to isolate PBMCs, and no further T cell sorting was done. RNA quality was checked with an Agilent 2100 Bioanalyzer and agarose gel, and concentration with a NanoDrop 2000. CDR1 and CDR2 are read off the germline V gene as SGHTA and FQGNSA. The CDR3, from cysteine to phenylalanine, totals 16 residues. The sequence is cut down to CDR3 DNA, 48 bases in frame from base 1. V lost 7 bases and J lost 0 bases; the stretch between them is 16 bases long.

To prepare the library, multiplex PCR was applied. The instrument given in TCRdb is Illumina HiSeq 4000. CDR3 regions were amplified by Arm-PCR with iRepertoire HTBI primers to construct TCR beta libraries. Before sequencing, the PCR products went through gel purification. The paper's processing steps were these. Gene usage analysis of CDR3 amino acid clonotypes relied on the 55 to 80 TRBV and over 13 TRBJ segments identified across samples. Filtered high-quality paired reads were merged into contigs using COPE and FqMerger. BLAST was used to align contigs to IMGT TRBV, TRBD and TRBJ reference genes, and CDR3 was defined according to IMGT. Any clonotype with a frequency above 0.1% was classified as a highly expanded clone. Repertoire diversity was measured by Shannon entropy, and V-J evenness by the Gini coefficient. A clonotype was considered public if more than one individual shared it. The public reads were reanalyzed by TCRdb: fastp trimming at Q25, MiXCR alignment, in-frame beta chains only. A single entry per CDR3 protein holds the most common genes and DNA from its merged rows. These V and J calls originate from TCRdb's pipeline instead of the authors' own analysis. A total of about 320,000 distinct CDR3 sequences appear in this sample, 15% to 20% of them only once. The ten top clones hold about 38% of the sample.

The starting material was peripheral blood mononuclear cells (PBMCs), obtained at new diagnosis, from a patient treated with antithyroid drugs. The chain was built from TRBV7-2 and TRBJ2-1; TRBD2 might be the D gene, on 6 matching bases. This receptor was obtained from a female donor with Graves disease. The CDR3 has the sequence CASTKREAGSYNEQFF. Read as DNA, the sequence is TGTGCCAGCACCAAAAGGGAAGCGGGCTCCTACAATGAGCAGTTCTTC.